This is a list of T cell receptor beta chains from one sample in a study of response to subunit inactivated influenza vaccine. TCRdb redid the calling of the RT-PCR reads with MiXCR, one entry per CDR3 protein. In the table there are hundreds of thousands of distinct CDR3 sequences, about 25% of which are singletons. This specimen consisted of CD4+ T cells sorted from PBMCs, obtained 4 to 6 days after vaccination. Receptors originate from a man aged 50 or older who received an inactivated influenza vaccine. Both conserved end residues are part of each CDR3. The D gene is left open where the match is weak. Size tells how often a clone was seen (once, few, many) or the class of an expanded clone, and some rows leave it out.

v_gene	abundance	j_gene	d_gene	CDR3aa	CDR3nt
TRBV12-3/TRBV12-4	many	TRBJ2-5	NA	CASSKPGPQETQYF	TGTGCCAGCAGCAAACCGGGGCCTCAAGAGACCCAGTACTTC
TRBV30	few	TRBJ2-2	NA	CAWSLARNTGELFF	TGTGCCTGGAGTCTGGCCCGGAACACCGGGGAGCTTTTTTTT
TRBV20-1	few	TRBJ2-5	TRBD2	CSARGNPAGDRETQYF	TGCAGTGCTAGAGGGAATCCAGCGGGAGATCGGGAGACCCAGTACTTC
TRBV28	NA	TRBJ2-1	TRBD2	CASTSGTTNNEQFF	TGTGCCAGCACCTCCGGGACTACCAACAATGAGCAGTTCTTC
TRBV7-3	few	TRBJ2-2	NA	CASSPARGRELFF	TGTGCCAGCAGCCCGGCACGGGGGCGTGAGCTGTTTTTT
TRBV28	few	TRBJ2-1	TRBD2	CASSLASGPSSYNEQFF	TGTGCCAGCAGTTTGGCTAGCGGGCCGAGCTCCTACAATGAGCAGTTCTTC
TRBV4-3	NA	TRBJ2-3	TRBD1	CASSQDPPTGGYVDTQYF	TGCGCCAGCAGCCAGGACCCACCGACAGGGGGCTATGTGGATACGCAGTATTTT
TRBV5-1	NA	TRBJ2-2	NA	CASSLARSNTGELFF	TGCGCCAGCAGCTTGGCCAGGTCTAACACCGGGGAGCTGTTTTTT
TRBV7-2	few	TRBJ1-1	TRBD1	CASSWTGETAFF	TGTGCCAGCAGCTGGACAGGGGAAACAGCTTTCTTT
TRBV20-1	NA	TRBJ2-2	TRBD1	CSARDFRTGQTGELFF	TGCAGTGCTAGAGATTTCAGGACAGGACAAACCGGGGAGCTGTTTTTT
TRBV11-3	NA	TRBJ2-5	NA	CASSLDSRGLETQYF	TGTGCCAGCAGCTTAGATTCCCGGGGGTTGGAGACCCAGTACTTC
TRBV12-3/TRBV12-4	NA	TRBJ2-1	NA	CASSGIGRYNEQFF	TGTGCCAGCAGTGGGATCGGGCGGTACAATGAGCAGTTCTTC
TRBV29-1	NA	TRBJ2-1	NA	CSVVGRIRVNEQFF	TGCAGCGTTGTAGGGAGGATTCGGGTCAATGAGCAGTTCTTC
TRBV6-4	NA	TRBJ2-3	TRBD2	CASSAQIAGGTDTQYF	TGTGCCAGCAGCGCCCAAATAGCGGGGGGCACAGATACGCAGTATTTT
TRBV5-1	few	TRBJ2-5	NA	CASRPGMYQETQYF	TGCGCCAGCAGACCGGGGATGTACCAAGAGACCCAGTACTTC
TRBV20-1	NA	TRBJ2-7	TRBD2	CSAPPSGSYEQYF	TGCAGTGCTCCACCTAGCGGGTCCTACGAGCAGTACTTC
TRBV6-2/TRBV6-3	NA	TRBJ1-1	NA	CASRRDGGQTEAFF	TGTGCCAGCAGGCGGGATGGGGGCCAAACTGAAGCTTTCTTT
TRBV12-3/TRBV12-4	NA	TRBJ2-5	NA	CASSLEVETQYF	TGTGCCAGCAGTTTAGAAGTGGAGACCCAGTACTTC
TRBV6-2/TRBV6-3	NA	TRBJ2-7	TRBD1	CASTDGQGRDF	TGTGCCAGCACCGACGGACAGGGAAGGGACTTC
TRBV5-1	many	TRBJ2-5	TRBD1	CASSPGQGQETQYF	TGCGCCAGCAGCCCGGGACAGGGCCAAGAGACCCAGTACTTC
TRBV11-2	few	TRBJ2-1	TRBD2	CASSRPGTSGRASYNEQFF	TGTGCCAGCAGCCGTCCCGGGACTAGCGGGAGGGCCTCCTACAATGAGCAGTTCTTC
TRBV6-1	NA	TRBJ1-5	NA	CASRTSEDQPQHF	TGTGCCAGCAGGACTTCGGAGGATCAGCCCCAGCATTTT
TRBV28	few	TRBJ2-7	NA	CASLFRWGYEQYF	TGTGCCAGCCTTTTTCGATGGGGCTACGAGCAGTACTTC
TRBV9	once	TRBJ2-5	NA	CASSLSPIQETQYF	TGTGCCAGCAGCCTCTCCCCCATACAGGAGACCCAGTACTTC
TRBV7-2	NA	TRBJ1-1	NA	CASSNPNTEAFF	TGTGCCAGCAGCAACCCGAACACTGAAGCTTTCTTT
TRBV2	many	TRBJ2-7	TRBD2	CASRLANYEQYF	TGTGCCAGCAGACTAGCGAACTACGAGCAGTACTTC